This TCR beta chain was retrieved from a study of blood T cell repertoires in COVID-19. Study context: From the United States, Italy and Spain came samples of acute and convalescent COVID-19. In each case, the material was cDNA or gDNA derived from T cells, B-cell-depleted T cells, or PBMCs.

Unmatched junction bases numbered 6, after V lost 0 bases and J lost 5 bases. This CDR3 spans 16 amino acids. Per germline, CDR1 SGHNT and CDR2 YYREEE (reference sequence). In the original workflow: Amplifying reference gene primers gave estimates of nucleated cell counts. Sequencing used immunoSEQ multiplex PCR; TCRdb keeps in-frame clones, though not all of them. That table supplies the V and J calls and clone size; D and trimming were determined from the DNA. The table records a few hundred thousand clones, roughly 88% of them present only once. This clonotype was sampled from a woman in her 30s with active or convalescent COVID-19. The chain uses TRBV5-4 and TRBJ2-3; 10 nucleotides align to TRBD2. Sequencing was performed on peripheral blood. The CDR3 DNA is TGTGCCAGCAGCTTGGAAGCGGGGGGGCCCGGAGATACGCAGTATTTT. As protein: CASSLEAGGPGDTQYF.